A selection of T cell receptor beta chains follows, all from one sample in a study of T cell repertoires in cytomegalovirus infection. TCRdb recomputed calls from the reads with MiXCR, one row per CDR3 protein. The data hold some 250,000 distinct CDR3 sequences, with approximately 10% observed a single time. Sequencing was carried out using PBMCs. These receptors were collected from a human donor in good health (CMV status not recorded). Some clones in this sample may be carry-over from other donors' samples. Each CDR3 is given with its conserved first and last residue. The order of the fields is J gene, V gene, clone size, D gene, CDR3 DNA, CDR3 protein. The D gene is left open where the match is weak. Some rows mark clone size as missing; the rest say once, few, many or name a class of expanded clone.

TRBJ1-2 TRBV7-2 many . TGTGCCAGCAGCACGGGGGACAAATATGGCTACACCTTC CASSTGDKYGYTF
TRBJ2-3 TRBV7-2 few TRBD1 TGTGCCAGCAGCTTAGGGGACAGTGTGAGCACAGATACGCAGTATTTT CASSLGDSVSTDTQYF
TRBJ1-1 TRBV4-1 many . TGTGCCAGCAGCCAAGTTATGGTGAACACTGAAGCTTTCTTT CASSQVMVNTEAFF
TRBJ2-3 TRBV2 few TRBD2 TGTGCCAGCTCTTGGACTAGCGGGAGGAAAGATACGCAGTATTTT CASSWTSGRKDTQYF
TRBJ1-5 TRBV7-6 many . TGTGCCAGCAGCTTTGAGACGTCCCAGCCCCAGCATTTT CASSFETSQPQHF
TRBJ1-1 TRBV5-4 . . TGTGCCAGCAGCTTGGCCAAGATGAACACTGAAGCTTTCTTT CASSLAKMNTEAFF
TRBJ2-7 TRBV7-2 many . TGTGCCAGCAGCCCCTCGGTAACTTACGAGCAGTACTTC CASSPSVTYEQYF
TRBJ1-4 TRBV7-2 many . TGTGCCAGCAGCCCGGCAGGACCTAATGAAAAACTGTTTTTT CASSPAGPNEKLFF
TRBJ2-5 TRBV7-6 many TRBD2 TGTGCCAGCAGCTTAAGGCAACTAGCGGGGAGTGGAGAGACCCAGTACTTC CASSLRQLAGSGETQYF
TRBJ2-2 TRBV7-6 many TRBD2 TGTGCCAGCAGCTTAGGGGCAGCGGGGTACACCGGGGAGCTGTTTTTT CASSLGAAGYTGELFF
TRBJ1-1 TRBV12-3/TRBV12-4 . . TGTGCCAGCAGTTGGGACGGTGATGATGAAGCTTTCTTT CASSWDGDDEAFF
TRBJ1-1 TRBV19 few . TGTGCCAGTAGCCTAACACCTTCGGGCACTGAAGCTTTCTTT CASSLTPSGTEAFF
TRBJ2-2 TRBV6-4 many TRBD2 TGTGCCAGCAGTCTCCCGGGACTAGATCCCACCGGGGAGCTGTTTTTT CASSLPGLDPTGELFF
TRBJ1-5 TRBV6-5 many . TGTGCCAGCAGTTACAGGGAAGGTCAGCCCCAGCATTTT CASSYREGQPQHF
TRBJ2-2 TRBV7-2 many TRBD1 TGTGCCAGCAGGGCTAAAGGGGGCGTGGAGCTGTTTTTT CASRAKGGVELFF
TRBJ2-1 TRBV6-2/TRBV6-3 few TRBD2 TGTGCCAGCAGGGCGGGGGGCCCCAACAATGAGCAGTTCTTC CASRAGGPNNEQFF
TRBJ2-1 TRBV7-2 many TRBD2 TGTGCCAGCAGCTTCCCTCGGGGGGGGAGCTCCTACAATGAGCAGTTCTTC CASSFPRGGSSYNEQFF
TRBJ1-1 TRBV19 few . TGTGCCAGTAGTATACAGACCATGAACACTGAAGCTTTCTTT CASSIQTMNTEAFF
TRBJ1-1 TRBV30 . TRBD1 TGTGCCTGGAGTGACCGAGGGACAGGGGGCACTGAAGCTTTCTTT CAWSDRGTGGTEAFF
TRBJ2-3 TRBV20-1 . . TGCAGTGCTCATCAAGCGGATACGCAGTATTTT CSAHQADTQYF
TRBJ1-1 TRBV7-2 many . TGTGCCAGCAGCCCCCCCGGGGGCGGGAACACTGAAGCTTTCTTT CASSPPGGGNTEAFF
TRBJ1-2 TRBV19 many . TGTGCCAGTAGATCGGACGCAGCAGCTAACTATGGCTACACCTTC CASRSDAAANYGYTF
TRBJ1-2 TRBV12-3/TRBV12-4 many TRBD1 TGTGCCAGCAGTCCCCCCCGACAGGGGTATGGCTACACCTTC CASSPPRQGYGYTF
TRBJ2-3 TRBV20-1 . TRBD1 TGCAGTGCTAAGACAGGGGAGTATGCAGATACGCAGTATTTT CSAKTGEYADTQYF